This is a list of T cell receptor beta chains from one sample in a study of OX40 agonist ivuxolimab in advanced cancers. Produced via immunoSEQ multiplex PCR; TCRdb's table is partial and in-frame only. The table includes roughly 69,000 clones, around four fifths detected once. The specimen comprised CD4+ or CD8+ T cells sorted from blood, sampled in a trial of the OX40 agonist ivuxolimab. The receptors were sampled from an adult with an advanced solid tumor such as melanoma, head and neck, liver or kidney cancer. Both conserved end residues are part of each CDR3. Each record gives: clone size, V gene, J gene, D gene, CDR3 protein, CDR3 DNA. A D gene is named only where the DNA matches it firmly. Size values are once, few and many counts, or a class for expanded clones, and some rows have none.

NA,TRBV18,TRBJ2-7,TRBD2,CASSIGGSRSYEQYF,TGTGCCAGCTCAATCGGCGGGAGTAGGTCCTACGAGCAGTACTTC
NA,TRBV5-1,TRBJ1-1,TRBD1,CASSLGDRGHAFF,TGCGCCAGCAGCTTGGGGGACAGGGGGCACGCTTTCTTT
NA,TRBV6-6,TRBJ1-2,TRBD1,CASSYSITGEGGYTF,TGTGCCAGCAGTTACTCGATAACAGGGGAAGGTGGCTACACCTTC
once,TRBV5-8,TRBJ2-1,TRBD1,CASSWGQYNEQFF,TGTGCCAGCAGCTGGGGACAGTACAATGAGCAGTTCTTC
NA,TRBV6-5,TRBJ1-5,NA,CASREQGQGNQPQHF,TGTGCCAGCAGGGAGCAGGGGCAAGGCAATCAGCCCCAGCATTTT
NA,TRBV7-3,TRBJ1-1,NA,CASSLGRVAFF,TGTGCCAGCAGCTTAGGCAGGGTGGCTTTCTTT
NA,TRBV14,TRBJ2-1,TRBD2,CASSLRLAGDRNEQFF,TGTGCCAGCAGCCTCCGACTAGCGGGAGATCGCAATGAGCAGTTCTTC
NA,TRBV10-3,TRBJ1-5,TRBD1,CAISDSGAQGGNQPQHF,TGTGCCATCAGTGACTCGGGGGCTCAGGGGGGCAATCAGCCCCAGCATTTT
NA,TRBV6-1,TRBJ2-7,TRBD2,CASSEKPGPGGGDYEQYF,TGTGCCAGCAGTGAAAAGCCCGGACCTGGCGGGGGTGACTACGAGCAGTACTTC
NA,TRBV11-3,TRBJ2-7,NA,CASSLDHEQYF,TGTGCCAGCAGCTTAGATCACGAGCAGTACTTC
NA,TRBV5-1,TRBJ2-7,NA,CASSLASGGYEQYF,TGCGCCAGCAGCTTGGCCTCCGGGGGCTACGAGCAGTACTTC
NA,TRBV4-1,TRBJ2-5,TRBD1,CASRRGRGQETQYF,TGCGCCAGCAGACGCGGCAGGGGGCAAGAGACCCAGTACTTC
NA,TRBV28,TRBJ2-1,NA,CASSTPLGRQFF,TGTGCCAGCAGTACCCCACTCGGAAGGCAGTTCTTC
NA,TRBV29-1,TRBJ1-1,NA,CSVLRGTTEAFF,TGCAGCGTCCTGAGGGGGACCACTGAAGCTTTCTTT
NA,TRBV7-3,TRBJ1-6,TRBD1,CASGSTGITPLHF,TGTGCCAGCGGGTCGACAGGGATTACACCCCTCCACTTT
NA,TRBV28,TRBJ1-2,NA,CASSSPRNF,TGTGCCAGCAGTAGCCCAAGGAACTTC
NA,TRBV2,TRBJ2-1,NA,CASSEDITGSTEQFF,TGTGCCAGCAGTGAAGATATTACAGGTAGTACTGAGCAGTTCTTC
NA,TRBV7-2,TRBJ2-7,TRBD1,CASSPRQGVTDEQYF,TGTGCCAGCAGCCCAAGACAGGGGGTTACCGACGAGCAGTACTTC
once,TRBV5-1,TRBJ2-1,TRBD2,CASSLVAGIYNEQFF,TGCGCCAGCAGCTTGGTAGCGGGGATATACAATGAGCAGTTCTTC
few,TRBV5-1,TRBJ2-7,TRBD2,CASSRAGGGGEQYF,TGCGCCAGCAGCCGCGCAGGTGGCGGGGGCGAGCAGTACTTC
medium-sized,TRBV4-1,TRBJ2-7,NA,CASSQVAGRREQYF,TGCGCCAGCAGCCAAGTAGCCGGGAGACGGGAGCAGTACTTC
NA,TRBV13,TRBJ1-1,NA,CASSPNFHRTTEAFF,TGTGCCAGCAGCCCAAACTTTCATCGGACCACTGAAGCTTTCTTT
NA,TRBV2,TRBJ2-6,TRBD1,CASTRDRSSGANVLTF,TGTGCCAGCACCCGGGACAGAAGCTCTGGGGCCAACGTCCTGACTTTC
NA,TRBV7-2,TRBJ2-7,NA,CASSLSRAYAYEQYF,TGTGCCAGCAGCTTATCTCGGGCCTATGCCTACGAGCAGTACTTC
NA,TRBV18,TRBJ1-2,NA,CASSPQRPYGYTF,TGTGCCAGCTCACCACAGAGACCCTATGGCTACACCTTC
NA,TRBV2,TRBJ2-7,NA,CASSGDLYEQYF,TGTGCCAGCAGTGGTGACCTCTACGAGCAGTACTTC